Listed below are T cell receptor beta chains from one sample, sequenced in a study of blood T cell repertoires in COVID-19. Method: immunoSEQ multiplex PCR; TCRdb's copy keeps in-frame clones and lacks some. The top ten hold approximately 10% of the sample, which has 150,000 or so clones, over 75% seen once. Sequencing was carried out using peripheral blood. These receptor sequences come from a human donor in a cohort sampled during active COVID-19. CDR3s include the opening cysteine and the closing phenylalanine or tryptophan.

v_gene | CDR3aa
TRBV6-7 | CASSLRALSSYNEQFF
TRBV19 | CASTTEGPNQPQHF
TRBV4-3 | CASSQRVQPGLAGGISGELFF
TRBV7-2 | CASSLGWDSYGYTF
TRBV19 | CASRPVADNEQFF
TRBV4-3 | CASSQDLAGRSLLTDTQYF
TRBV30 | CAWDRPTGTDTQYF
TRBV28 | CASSFPGLAGAAFYNEQFF
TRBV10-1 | CASSESEQTDSNQPQHF
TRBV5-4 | CASRSPGQGMTEAFF
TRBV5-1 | CASGRGTGGYEQYF
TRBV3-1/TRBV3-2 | CASTTTGDTFF
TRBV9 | CASSVTTSGSSYNEQFF
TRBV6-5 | CASIPMGGYTEAFF
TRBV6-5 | CASTFTNSNQPQHF
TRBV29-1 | CSVRTIEQETQYF
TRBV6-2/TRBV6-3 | CASSYRQPLYGYTF
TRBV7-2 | CASSPGGGKTQYF
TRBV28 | CASSLTSQGTSYNSPLHF
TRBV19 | CASVRYEQYF